Listed below are T cell receptor beta chains from one sample, sequenced in a study of T cells in Graves' hyperthyroidism and ophthalmopathy. TCRdb recomputed calls from the multiplex PCR reads with MiXCR, one row per CDR3 protein. The sample holds 600,000 or so distinct CDR3 sequences, roughly 16% seen once. The source material was blood. These receptors came from a woman in her 30s with Graves' hyperthyroidism. The CDR3 runs from the conserved cysteine through the conserved F or W. D genes are given only for firm matches. Size values are once, few and many counts, or a class for expanded clones, and some rows have none.

cdr3_nt cdr3_aa v_call clone_size d_call j_call
TGTGCCAGCGGGACAGGGGATATTCAGCCCCAGCATTTT CASGTGDIQPQHF TRBV28 many TRBD1 TRBJ1-5
TGTGCCTCCTGGCCGAGAGGCATACCCTCTGGAAACACCATATATTTT CASWPRGIPSGNTIYF TRBV28 few NA TRBJ1-3
TGTGCCAGCCGGGGGTCCCGACCCGAGACCCAGTACTTC CASRGSRPETQYF TRBV6-1 many NA TRBJ2-5
TGCAGTGCTCGTGGGGGAATTAGCAATCAGCCCCAGCATTTT CSARGGISNQPQHF TRBV20-1 NA NA TRBJ1-5
TGTGCCAGCAGCCCGGGGACAGGGGGCTATGCATTCTATGGCTACACCTTC CASSPGTGGYAFYGYTF TRBV11-2 few TRBD1 TRBJ1-2
TGTGCCAGTCGACACAGGGGAGATTCACCCCTCCACTTT CASRHRGDSPLHF TRBV19 NA TRBD1 TRBJ1-6
TGTGCCAGCGAAGGACAAACCGGGGAGCTGTTTTTT CASEGQTGELFF TRBV5-5 many NA TRBJ2-2
TGTGCCTGGAGTGTATTGGGGACCGCACCTTCACCCCTCCACTTT CAWSVLGTAPSPLHF TRBV30 many NA TRBJ1-6
TGTGCCACCAGCAGAACTGCCGGGACTAGCGGGAACTACGAGCAGTACTTC CATSRTAGTSGNYEQYF TRBV15 NA TRBD2 TRBJ2-7
TGTGCCAGCAGCTTAGCGGGGGACAGTACCTACGAGCAGTACTTC CASSLAGDSTYEQYF TRBV11-1 many TRBD1 TRBJ2-7
TGTGCCAGCAGCCAGCGGGAGTTGAACGAGCAGTACTTC CASSQRELNEQYF TRBV7-9 many TRBD2 TRBJ2-7
TGTGCCAGCAGCCGTGGCCCCGAGCAGTACTTC CASSRGPEQYF TRBV7-2 many NA TRBJ2-7
TGTGCCAGCAGTGATTTGCCCGGGTTCGATGAAAAACTGTTTTTT CASSDLPGFDEKLFF TRBV2 many NA TRBJ1-4
TGTGCCAGCAGTGAAGGGGTAGGGGGATGGTCACCCCTCCACTTT CASSEGVGGWSPLHF TRBV6-1 NA NA TRBJ1-6
TGTGCCAGCAGCTTAATTGGCGGGAGAGGAGAGACCCAGTACTTC CASSLIGGRGETQYF TRBV5-5 many TRBD2 TRBJ2-5
TGTGCCAGCAGTTCTCCCCCCGGGTCCCTCCCGGGCACCTGGCAGCCCCAGCATTTT CASSSPPGSLPGTWQPQHF TRBV27 few NA TRBJ1-5
TGTGCCAGTAGTGCGGGAGTGTCCTACGAGCAGTACTTC CASSAGVSYEQYF TRBV19 NA TRBD2 TRBJ2-7
TGTGCCTGGAGTGTAAGGACAGCCATGAACACTGAAGCTTTCTTT CAWSVRTAMNTEAFF TRBV30 many NA TRBJ1-1
TGTGCCAGCGTAGCGGGAGGTGTAAACACCGGGGAGCTGTTTTTT CASVAGGVNTGELFF TRBV2 few TRBD2 TRBJ2-2
TGTGCCAGCAGCTTAGTGTCCCACAGGGGAGAAAATCAGCCCCAGCATTTT CASSLVSHRGENQPQHF TRBV7-9 few TRBD1 TRBJ1-5